This T cell receptor beta chain was retrieved from a study of OX40 agonist ivuxolimab in advanced cancers. Across the whole study: Patients in the trial were receiving intravenous ivuxolimab every 2 weeks, at doses of 0.01 to 10 mg/kg.

This clone turned up a few times. Distinct nucleotide sequences in the sample also encode this CDR3. This CDR3 has 11 amino acids. Germline CDR1 is DFQATT and CDR2 is SNEGSKA (reference sequence). The V end was cut by 1 base, the J end by 9 bases, with 9 bases between. TCRdb keeps only in-frame clones here, not all; method: immunoSEQ multiplex PCR. This table holds about 68,000 clones, roughly 84% found once. The V and J genes are TRBV20-1 and TRBJ1-1, with D uncertain. Sequenced material: CD4+ or CD8+ T cells sorted from blood, taken in a trial of the OX40 agonist ivuxolimab. The receptor was derived from an adult with an advanced solid tumor such as melanoma, head and neck, liver or kidney cancer. CDR3 residues: CSARGLDQAFF. CDR3 DNA: TGCAGTGCTAGAGGACTCGATCAAGCTTTCTTT.